This TCR beta chain was sequenced during a study of tumor-infiltrating lymphocytes in oesophageal squamous cell carcinoma. This clonotype was picked up a small number of times. TCRdb re-analysed the PCR reads in MiXCR, keeping a single row per CDR3 protein. Of approximately 19,000 distinct CDR3 sequences in the sample, roughly 53% were seen once. This CDR3 comprises 15 residues. V gave up 2 bases and J gave up 5 bases, with 12 bases separating them. CDR1 and CDR2 from the germline V gene are SGHTA and FQGNSA. The J gene is TRBJ1-4, the V gene TRBV7-2; D is uncertain. Sequencing was carried out using esophageal tumor tissue. This receptor was taken from a male donor with esophageal squamous cell carcinoma. CDR3 sequence (DNA): TGTGCCAGCAGCTTAAGTTGGACTGCCAATGAAAAACTGTTTTTT. Amino acids: CASSLSWTANEKLFF.